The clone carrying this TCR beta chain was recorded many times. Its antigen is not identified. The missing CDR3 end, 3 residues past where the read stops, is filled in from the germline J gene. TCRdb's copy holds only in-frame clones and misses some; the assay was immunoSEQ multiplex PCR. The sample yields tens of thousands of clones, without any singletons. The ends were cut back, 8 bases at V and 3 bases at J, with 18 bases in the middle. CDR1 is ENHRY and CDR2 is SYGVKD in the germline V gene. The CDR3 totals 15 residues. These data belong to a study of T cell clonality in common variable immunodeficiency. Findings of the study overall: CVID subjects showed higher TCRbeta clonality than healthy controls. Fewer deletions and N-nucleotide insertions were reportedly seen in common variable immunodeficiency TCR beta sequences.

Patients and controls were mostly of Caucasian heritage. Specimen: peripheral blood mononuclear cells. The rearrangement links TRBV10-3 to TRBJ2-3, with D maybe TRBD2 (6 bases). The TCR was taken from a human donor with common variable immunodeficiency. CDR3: CAIGGGETKTDTQYF. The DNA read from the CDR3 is TGTGCCATCGGCGGAGGGGAGACAAAAACAGATACG.